This paragraph covers one T cell receptor beta chain sequence. The data derive from a study of blood T cell repertoires in COVID-19. Study at large: Both acute and convalescent COVID-19 samples were obtained from the United States, Italy and Spain.

V lost 1 base to trimming and J lost 5 bases, with 11 bases between them. CDR1 and CDR2 (germline): SGHAT, FQNNGV. The CDR3 has 14 residues. In the original analysis: The authors estimated nucleated cell counts from reference gene primer amplification. Sequenced by immunoSEQ multiplex PCR; TCRdb stores in-frame clones only, minus some. The V and J calls and the clone size are those of that table, but D and trimming were determined from the DNA. Among about 52,000 clones listed, about 85% were seen once. This sequence originates from a human donor in a cohort sampled during active COVID-19. This sequence joins TRBV11-2 and TRBJ2-5; D uncertain. Sequenced input: peripheral blood. CDR3 DNA: TGTGCCAGCAGCTTAGGTGCGGTTCGGGAGACCCAGTACTTC. Translating it yields CASSLGAVRETQYF.